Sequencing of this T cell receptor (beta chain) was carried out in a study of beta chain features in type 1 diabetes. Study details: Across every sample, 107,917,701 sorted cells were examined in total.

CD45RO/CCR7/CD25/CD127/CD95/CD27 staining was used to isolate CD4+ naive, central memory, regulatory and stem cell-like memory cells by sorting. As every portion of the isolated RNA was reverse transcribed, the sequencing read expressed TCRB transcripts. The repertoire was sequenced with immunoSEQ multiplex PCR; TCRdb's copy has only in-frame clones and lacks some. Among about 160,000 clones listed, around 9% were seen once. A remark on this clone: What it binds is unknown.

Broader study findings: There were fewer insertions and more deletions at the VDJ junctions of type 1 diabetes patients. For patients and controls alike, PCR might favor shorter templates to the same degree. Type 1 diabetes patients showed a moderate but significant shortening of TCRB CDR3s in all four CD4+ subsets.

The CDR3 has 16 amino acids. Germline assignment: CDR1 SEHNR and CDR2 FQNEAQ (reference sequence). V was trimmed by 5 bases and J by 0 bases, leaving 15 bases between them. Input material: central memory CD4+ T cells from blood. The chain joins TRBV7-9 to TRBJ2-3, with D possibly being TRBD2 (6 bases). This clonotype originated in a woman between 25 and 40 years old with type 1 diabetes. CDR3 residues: CASSTGWRGSTDTQYF. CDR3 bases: TGTGCCAGCAGCACGGGGTGGCGGGGCAGCACAGATACGCAGTATTTT.